These 2 T cell receptor beta chains share one sample of origin, sequenced in a study of CD8+ T cells in alopecia areata. Extracted RNA was reverse transcribed into cDNA, the sequencing template. Clones were read by immunoSEQ multiplex PCR, and TCRdb kept only the in-frame ones, dropping some. The sample includes 150,000 to 180,000 clones, less than 65% of them seen just once. The sequencing used CD8+ T cells sorted from blood, collected at week 0. The source of these receptors is a human donor with alopecia areata.

This sequence joins TRBV30 and TRBJ1-2, with 10 nucleotides matching TRBD1. Trimming cost V 3 bases and J 5 bases; bases outside gene matches: 6. Germline CDR1 and CDR2: GTSNPN and SVGIG (reference sequence). The CDR3 consists of 14 residues. CDR3 sequence: CAWRPGQGFYGYTF. The CDR3 region has the DNA TGTGCCTGGAGACCGGGACAGGGGTTTTATGGCTACACCTTC.

The V and J genes are TRBV30 and TRBJ1-1; TRBD1 aligns across 10 bases. The V segment lost 0 bases and the J segment 3 bases; nucleotides outside the gene matches: 10. The germline V gene encodes CDR1 GTSNPN and CDR2 SVGIG (reference sequence). The CDR3 runs 17 residues. As DNA, the CDR3 is TGTGCCTGGAGTGTAACCGGGACAGGGGTTCAGGACACTGAAGCTTTCTTT. Translated, it gives CAWSVTGTGVQDTEAFF.